These 5 T cell receptor beta chains were sequenced from one sample in a study of T cell responses to AZD1222 COVID-19 vaccine. Here immunoSEQ multiplex PCR was the method, and the copy in TCRdb shows in-frame clones only, minus some. The repertoire consists of about 55,000 clones, with approximately 80% occurring once and the leading ten covering just under 5%. Here the sequenced sample was peripheral blood, taken 28 days after the second AZD1222 dose. The receptors come from an adult who received the AZD1222 COVID-19 vaccine.

The rearrangement links TRBV5-1 to TRBJ2-2, with 11 bases identical to TRBD2. The CDR3 spans 15 residues. Germline V gives CDR1 SGHRS, CDR2 YFSETQ. The V and J ends lost 2 bases and 5 bases, in that order; junction bases with no gene match: 2. This CDR3 reads CASSFSGRGTGELFF. The DNA for the CDR3 is TGCGCCAGCAGCTTTAGCGGGAGGGGGACCGGGGAGCTGTTTTTT.

The count of this clone is one. The chain joins TRBV3-1 (or the pseudogene TRBV3-2) to TRBJ1-5; D is unresolved. The CDR3 has 14 residues. V lost 1 base and J lost 6, with 10 bases in between. Germline assignment: CDR1 LGHDT and CDR2 YNNKEL (reference sequence). The chain's CDR3 is CASSQGHRGQPQHF. DNA for the CDR3: TGTGCCAGCAGCCAAGGTCACCGGGGTCAGCCCCAGCATTTT.

This sequence joins TRBV7-2 and TRBJ2-7; no clear D gene. This CDR3 is built from 15 residues. Germline CDR1 reads SGHTA; CDR2 reads FQGNSA. V lost 0 bases and J 3 bases, leaving 12 bases between the germline ends. CDR3 coding DNA: TGTGCCAGCAGCTTAGCAGGGAACAAGGACTACGAGCAGTACTTC. Its translation is CASSLAGNKDYEQYF.

This chain uses TRBV19 with TRBJ1-1; D is unclear. Germline CDR1 and CDR2: LNHDA and SQIVND (reference sequence). V lost 4 bases to trimming and J lost 1 base, with 4 bases between them. The length of the CDR3 is 12 residues. The CDR3 spells CASSRQNTEAFF. The CDR3 bases are TGTGCCAGTAGTAGACAGAACACTGAAGCTTTCTTT.

The rearrangement uses TRBV14 and TRBJ2-1; no definite D call. This CDR3 is built from 16 residues. The V gene's germline CDR1 is SGHDN and CDR2 FVKESK. Trimming removed 0 bases from V and 3 bases from J, with 12 bases in between. This chain's CDR3 is CASSQDFGRVYNEQFF. As DNA, the CDR3 is TGTGCCAGCAGCCAAGATTTTGGCAGAGTCTACAATGAGCAGTTCTTC.